This passage covers 24 T cell receptor beta chains from one sample sequenced in a study of T cell changes during pregnancy in multiple sclerosis. The protocol was immunoSEQ multiplex PCR, while the TCRdb copy is restricted to in-frame clones and leaves out a portion. The table shows some 30,000 clones, with around 90% occurring only once. The starting material was CD8+ T cells from peripheral blood mononuclear cells, obtained before pregnancy. All receptors derive from a female donor with multiple sclerosis, enrolled in a pregnancy study.

CDR3 DNA sequence: TGTGCCAGCAGCCAGGGACATCCGTACGAGCAGTACTTC. This sequence encodes CASSQGHPYEQYF. V gene TRBV7-9 combines with J gene TRBJ2-7, with D perhaps matching TRBD1 (6 bases). CDR1 and CDR2 from the germline V gene are SEHNR and FQNEAQ (reference sequence). The CDR3 is 13 residues long. Deletions cut 5 bases from V and 4 bases from J, with 12 bases between.

The chain recombines TRBV15 with TRBJ2-2; TRBD1 aligns across 9 bases. CDR3 length: 15 residues. V was pared by 1 base and J by 8 bases, with 5 bases of the junction left unmatched. The V gene's germline CDR1 is LNHNV and CDR2 YYDKDF (reference sequence). CDR3 region: CATSRGQGEVGELFF. CDR3 coding DNA: TGTGCCACCAGCAGAGGACAGGGGGAGGTGGGGGAGCTGTTTTTT.

The chain uses TRBV7-2 and TRBJ2-1, with a possible D match to TRBD1 (5 bases). V was cut by 1 base and J by 13 bases, with 14 bases left in between. The germline gives CDR1 SGHTA, CDR2 FQGNSA. The CDR3 runs to 13 residues. The CDR3 nucleotides read TGTGCCAGCAGCTTAGGGCAGGGTCTACATCAGTTCTTC. Translation: CASSLGQGLHQFF. Filled out from reference TRBV7-2 and TRBJ2-1, the complete variable domain reads GAGVSQSPSNKVTEKGKDVELRCDPISGHTALYWYRQSLGQGLEFLIYFQGNSAPDKSGLPSDRFSAERTGGSVSTLTIQRTQQEDSAVYLCASSLGQGLHQFFGPGTRLTVL.

CDR3 sequence reads: CASSSSPRVGMNTEAFF. The CDR3 coding sequence is TGTGCCAGCAGCTCTTCCCCCAGGGTCGGTATGAACACTGAAGCTTTCTTT. This rearrangement joins TRBV7-3 to TRBJ1-1, with D perhaps TRBD1 (5 bases). Germline CDR1 is SGHTA and CDR2 is FQGTGA. CDR3 length equals 17 residues. V gave up 4 bases and J gave up 0 bases, with 18 bases separating them.

CDR3 residues: CASSVDREVQPQHF. CDR3 DNA: TGTGCCAGTAGTGTTGACAGGGAGGTTCAGCCCCAGCATTTT. The chain joins TRBV19 to TRBJ1-5, with TRBD1 identical over 7 bases. Germline-derived CDR1 and CDR2 are LNHDA and SQIVND (reference sequence). V gave up 5 bases and J gave up 6 bases; unmatched junction bases: 7. The CDR3 has 14 amino acids.

The chain links TRBV11-2 to TRBJ2-7; 7 positions agree with TRBD2. V lost 5 bases, J lost 2 bases, and 6 bases stayed unmatched. CDR1 is SGHAT and CDR2 is FQNNGV in the germline V gene. The CDR3 is 14 residues long. The CDR3 sequence is CASSRQRGAYEQYF. CDR3 sequence (DNA): TGTGCCAGCAGCAGACAGCGGGGAGCCTACGAGCAGTACTTC. Based on the CDR3 plus reference TRBV11-2 and TRBJ2-7, the full variable domain is EAGVAQSPRYKIIEKRQSVAFWCNPISGHATLYWYQQILGQGPKLLIQFQNNGVVDDSQLPKDRFSAERLKGVDSTLKIQPAKLEDSAVYLCASSRQRGAYEQYFGPGTRLTVT.

This clone has a handful of counts. V and J are TRBV29-1 and TRBJ1-1; D ambiguous. Germline CDR1 and CDR2: SQVTM and ANQGSEA. CDR3 length: 13 amino acids. Trimming cost V 1 base and J 1 base, with 7 bases left between them. CDR3 sequence reads: CSVEGQANTEAFF. CDR3 nucleotide sequence: TGCAGCGTTGAAGGCCAGGCGAACACTGAAGCTTTCTTT.

V and J are TRBV9 and TRBJ2-7; TRBD1 matches 8 bases. This CDR3 region has 15 residues. The germline CDR1 and CDR2 sequences are SGDLS and YYNGEE. Trimming removed 0 bases from V and 4 bases from J; junction bases left unmatched: 6. The CDR3 coding sequence is TGTGCCAGCAGCGTAGCGGGACAGGCGATTTACGAGCAGTACTTC. Protein sequence: CASSVAGQAIYEQYF.

The gene calls are TRBV4-3 and TRBJ1-5, with 7 bases identical to TRBD1. Germline V CDR1 and CDR2: LGHNA, YSLEER. There are 15 residues in the CDR3. V lost 1 base to trimming and J lost 4 bases; unmatched junction nucleotides: 4. CDR3 amino acids: CASSQGRQGNQPQHF. The CDR3 nucleotides read TGCGCCAGCAGCCAAGGTAGACAGGGAAATCAGCCCCAGCATTTT.

The gene calls are TRBV6-1 and TRBJ2-7; 7 bases agree with TRBD1. V lost 8 bases, J lost 0 bases, and 7 bases stayed unmatched. This CDR3 has 14 amino acids. The germline CDR1 and CDR2 sequences are MNHNS and SASEGT. The CDR3: CASATGTDSYEQYF. The CDR3 region has the DNA TGTGCCAGCGCTACCGGGACAGACTCCTACGAGCAGTACTTC.

The V gene is TRBV11-1, the J gene TRBJ2-3; weak D call: TRBD2 (5 bases). Germline V lookup: CDR1 SGHAT, CDR2 FQDESV (reference sequence). The CDR3 has 14 residues. Deletions cut 3 bases from V and 1 base from J, with 8 bases between. CDR3 sequence reads: CASSFGSGTDTQYF. CDR3 in DNA: TGTGCCAGCAGCTTTGGTAGCGGCACAGATACGCAGTATTTT.

The chain couples TRBV9 to TRBJ1-4, with 10 bases aligning to TRBD1. CDR1 and CDR2 from the germline V gene are SGDLS and YYNGEE. This CDR3 spans 18 amino acids. The trim removed 7 bases at V and 3 bases at J, leaving 15 bases unmatched. The chain's CDR3 is CASPDSGRQGASNEKLFF. The CDR3 coding sequence is TGTGCCAGCCCAGATAGCGGTCGACAGGGGGCGTCTAATGAAAAACTGTTTTTT.

This chain links TRBV7-8 with TRBJ1-5; D is unclear. Per germline, CDR1 SGHVS and CDR2 FQNEAQ. V lost 2 bases and J 4 bases, leaving 9 bases between the germline ends. This CDR3 is built from 14 residues. Here the CDR3 reads CASSLQVSNQPQHF. DNA of the CDR3: TGTGCCAGCAGCTTACAGGTCTCGAATCAGCCCCAGCATTTT.

The V gene is TRBV28, the J gene TRBJ1-2; the D is unclear. Germline V gene data show CDR1 as MDHEN and CDR2 as SYDVKM. V was shortened by 1 base and J by 8 bases, with 11 bases between the two germline ends. This CDR3 is 13 amino acids long. The CDR3 here is CASSLLTRSGYTF. The CDR3 DNA follows: TGTGCCAGCAGTTTATTAACTAGATCCGGCTACACCTTC.

Only a few counts were recorded for this clone. CDR3 nucleotide sequence: TGTGCCAGCAGTTTCGACGGAGCAACTAATGAAAAACTGTTTTTT. Its protein product is CASSFDGATNEKLFF. This rearrangement joins TRBV6-1 to TRBJ1-4; no firm D call. Germline loops: CDR1 MNHNS, CDR2 SASEGT. Trimming removed 5 bases from V and 0 bases from J, with 10 bases in between. CDR3 length equals 15 residues.

The J gene is TRBJ2-7, the V gene TRBV11-2, with a tentative D call TRBD2 (5 bases). V was pared by 5 bases and J by 3 bases, with 11 bases between. This CDR3 spans 13 amino acids. Germline CDR1 reads SGHAT; CDR2 reads FQNNGV. The CDR3: CASSLRAGYEQYF. The DNA for the CDR3 is TGTGCCAGCAGCCTAAGGGCGGGCTACGAGCAGTACTTC.

This chain uses TRBV7-2 with TRBJ2-7; 9 nucleotides line up with TRBD1. This CDR3 is 15 amino acids long. V shed 5 bases and J 3 bases; nucleotides not matched to a gene: 8. Germline assignment: CDR1 SGHTA and CDR2 FQGNSA. The CDR3 DNA is TGTGCCAGCAGCCTGTTTTTGGGACAGGGCTACGAGCAGTACTTC. It specifies CASSLFLGQGYEQYF.

This chain joins TRBV4-2 and TRBJ1-5, with D possibly matching TRBD1 (5 bases). The CDR3 is made up of 16 amino acids. V lost 0 bases, J lost 1 base, and 10 bases lay in between. Germline V gene data show CDR1 as LGHNA and CDR2 as YNFKEQ. DNA for the CDR3: TGTGCCAGCAGCCAAGACGGGGAGGGGAGCAATCAGCCCCAGCATTTT. Residues: CASSQDGEGSNQPQHF.

The chain carries TRBV7-9 and TRBJ1-4; D unclear. The germline V gene encodes CDR1 SEHNR and CDR2 FQNEAQ (reference sequence). This CDR3 is 15 amino acids long. The V gene lost 0 bases and the J gene lost 7 bases, with 12 bases spanning the gap. The CDR3 is CASSLAVGVLEKLFF. CDR3 DNA: TGTGCCAGCAGCTTAGCGGTGGGAGTTCTTGAAAAACTGTTTTTT. Full variable domain (rest looked up from reference TRBV7-9 and TRBJ1-4): DTGVSQNPRHKITKRGQNVTFRCDPISEHNRLYWYRQTLGQGPEFLTYFQNEAQLEKSRLLSDRFSAERPKGSFSTLEIQRTEQGDSAMYLCASSLAVGVLEKLFFGSGTQLSVL.

The chain links TRBV7-9 to TRBJ1-6; D might be TRBD1 (5 bases). The germline CDR1 and CDR2 sequences are SEHNR and FQNEAQ (reference sequence). The CDR3 extends over 16 amino acids. The V gene lost 7 bases and the J gene lost 2 bases, with 15 bases spanning the gap. Here the CDR3 reads CASIQAGGTYNSPLHF. DNA of the CDR3: TGTGCCAGCATCCAAGCTGGGGGGACCTATAATTCACCCCTCCACTTT.

The J gene is TRBJ2-7, the V gene TRBV7-9; D not resolved. Germline CDR1 is SEHNR and CDR2 is FQNEAQ (reference sequence). V lost 1 base and J lost 2, with 9 bases in between. The CDR3 has 14 amino acids. The CDR3 region is CASSLVAATYEQYF. Here the CDR3 DNA reads TGTGCCAGCAGCTTAGTAGCAGCCACCTACGAGCAGTACTTC.

The rearrangement joins TRBV28 to TRBJ2-1; 10 bases align to TRBD2. CDR3 size: 17 residues. J lost 2 bases, V lost 7 bases, and 11 bases had no gene match. Germline lookup yields CDR1 MDHEN and CDR2 SYDVKM. The chain's CDR3 is CASTHSGLAAPYNEQFF. CDR3 nucleotides: TGTGCCAGCACCCACTCCGGACTAGCGGCCCCCTACAATGAGCAGTTCTTC.

The chain joins TRBV27 to TRBJ2-3; 8 nucleotides line up with TRBD2. Unmatched junction bases numbered 3, after V lost 4 bases and J lost 9 bases. The CDR3 is made up of 12 amino acids. Germline CDR1 is MNHEY and CDR2 is SMNVEV (reference sequence). This CDR3 is CASSSLAGTQYF. Here the CDR3 DNA reads TGTGCCAGCAGTTCGCTAGCGGGCACGCAGTATTTT.

The chain couples TRBV5-1 to TRBJ2-2, with 8 positions matching TRBD2. The CDR3 spans 15 residues. The ends lost 5 bases at V and 1 base at J; junction bases unmatched: 4. Germline-derived CDR1 and CDR2 are SGHRS and YFSETQ. The CDR3 loop is CASRRLAGNTGELFF. DNA for the CDR3: TGCGCCAGCAGAAGGCTAGCGGGGAACACCGGGGAGCTGTTTTTT. Full variable domain (rest looked up from reference TRBV5-1 and TRBJ2-2): KAGVTQTPRYLIKTRGQQVTLSCSPISGHRSVSWYQQTPGQGLQFLFEYFSETQRNKGNFPGRFSGRQFSNSRSEMNVSTLELGDSALYLCASRRLAGNTGELFFGEGSRLTVL.